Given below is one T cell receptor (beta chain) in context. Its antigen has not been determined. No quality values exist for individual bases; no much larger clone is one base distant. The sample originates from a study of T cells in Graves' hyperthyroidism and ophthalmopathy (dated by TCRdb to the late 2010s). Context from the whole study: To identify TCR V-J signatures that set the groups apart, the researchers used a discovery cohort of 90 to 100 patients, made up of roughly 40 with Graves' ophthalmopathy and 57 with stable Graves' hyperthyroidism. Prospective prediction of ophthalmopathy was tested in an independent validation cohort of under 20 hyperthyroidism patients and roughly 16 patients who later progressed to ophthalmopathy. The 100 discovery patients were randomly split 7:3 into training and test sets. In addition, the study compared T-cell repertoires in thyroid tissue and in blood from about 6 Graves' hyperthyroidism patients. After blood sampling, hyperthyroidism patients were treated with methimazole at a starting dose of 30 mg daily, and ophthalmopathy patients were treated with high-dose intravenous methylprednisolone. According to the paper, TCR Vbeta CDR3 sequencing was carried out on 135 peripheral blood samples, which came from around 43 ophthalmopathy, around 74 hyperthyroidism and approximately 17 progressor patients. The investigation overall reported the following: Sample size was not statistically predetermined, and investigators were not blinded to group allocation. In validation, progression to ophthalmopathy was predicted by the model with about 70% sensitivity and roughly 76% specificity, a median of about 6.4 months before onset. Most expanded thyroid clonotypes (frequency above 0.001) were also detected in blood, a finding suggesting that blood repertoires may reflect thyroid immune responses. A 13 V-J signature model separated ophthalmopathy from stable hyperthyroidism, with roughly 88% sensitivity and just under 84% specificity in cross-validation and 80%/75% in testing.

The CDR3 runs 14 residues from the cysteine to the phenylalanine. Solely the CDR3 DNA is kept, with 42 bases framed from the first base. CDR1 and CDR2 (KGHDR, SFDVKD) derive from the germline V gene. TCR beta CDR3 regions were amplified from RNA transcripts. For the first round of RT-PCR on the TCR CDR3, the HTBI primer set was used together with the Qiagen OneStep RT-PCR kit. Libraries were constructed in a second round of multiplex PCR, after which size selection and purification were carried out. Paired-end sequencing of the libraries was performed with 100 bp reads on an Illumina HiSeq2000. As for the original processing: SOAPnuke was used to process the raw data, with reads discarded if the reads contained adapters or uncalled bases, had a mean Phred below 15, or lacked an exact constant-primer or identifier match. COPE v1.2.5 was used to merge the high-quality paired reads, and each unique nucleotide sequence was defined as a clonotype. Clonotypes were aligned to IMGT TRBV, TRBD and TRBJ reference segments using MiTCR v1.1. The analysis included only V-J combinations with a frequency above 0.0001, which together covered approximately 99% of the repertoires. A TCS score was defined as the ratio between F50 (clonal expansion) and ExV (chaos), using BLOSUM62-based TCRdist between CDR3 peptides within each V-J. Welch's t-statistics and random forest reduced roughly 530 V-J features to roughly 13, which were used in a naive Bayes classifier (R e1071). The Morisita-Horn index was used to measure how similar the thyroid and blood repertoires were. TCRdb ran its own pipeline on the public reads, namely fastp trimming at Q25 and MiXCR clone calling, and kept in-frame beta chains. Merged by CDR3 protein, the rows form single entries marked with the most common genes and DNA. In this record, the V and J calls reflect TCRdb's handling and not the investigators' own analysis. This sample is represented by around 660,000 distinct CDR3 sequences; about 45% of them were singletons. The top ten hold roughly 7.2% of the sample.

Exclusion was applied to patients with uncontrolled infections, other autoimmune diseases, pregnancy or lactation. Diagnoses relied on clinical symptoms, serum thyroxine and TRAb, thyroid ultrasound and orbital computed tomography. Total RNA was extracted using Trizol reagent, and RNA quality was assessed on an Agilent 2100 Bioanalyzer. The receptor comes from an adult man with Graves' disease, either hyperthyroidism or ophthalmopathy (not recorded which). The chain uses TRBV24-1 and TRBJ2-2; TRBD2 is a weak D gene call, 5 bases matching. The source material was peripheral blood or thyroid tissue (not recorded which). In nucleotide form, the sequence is TGTGCTAGAGATAGGCGGGCGGACACCGGGGAGCTGTTTTTT. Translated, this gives CARDRRADTGELFF.